The 16 T cell receptor beta chains listed next were all sequenced from one sample in a study of shared clonotypes between healthy human individuals. Profiled with immunoSEQ multiplex PCR; TCRdb holds only in-frame clones, not every one. The data show fewer than 700,000 clones, roughly 95% seen once. Terminally differentiated effector memory CD45RA+ cells were left out of the naive CD8 fraction, which was CD45RO-negative and positively selected for CCR7. The sequencing input was naive CD8+ T cells sorted from blood. The origin of the receptors is a woman aged 25 to 45 in good health.

The rearrangement joins TRBV27 to TRBJ2-1; TRBD1 aligns across 11 bases. Germline CDR1 is MNHEY and CDR2 is SMNVEV (reference sequence). The J segment lost 0 bases and the V segment lost 7 bases, leaving 14 bases of the junction unmatched. The CDR3 totals 19 residues. CDR3 bases: TGTGCCAGCATACCCGGGACAGGGGGGAGCTATCGCTCCTACAATGAGCAGTTCTTC. Its protein product is CASIPGTGGSYRSYNEQFF.

The rearrangement links TRBV29-1 to TRBJ2-2; 8 nucleotides match TRBD1. The length of the CDR3 is 13 residues. J was trimmed by 9 bases and V by 6 bases; bases with no gene match: 9. Germline CDR1 is SQVTM and CDR2 is ANQGSEA. This CDR3 reads CSVELDRGRELFF. CDR3 bases: TGCAGCGTCGAACTAGACAGGGGCCGGGAGCTGTTTTTT.

This chain joins TRBV7-9 and TRBJ2-7; D might be TRBD2 (6 bases). CDR3 length: 15 residues. Per the germline V gene, CDR1 is SEHNR and CDR2 is FQNEAQ (reference sequence). V was cut by 0 bases and J by 5 bases, with 14 bases left in between. The CDR3 sequence: CASSLALEGLHEQYF. CDR3 DNA sequence: TGTGCCAGCAGCTTAGCGTTGGAGGGACTCCACGAGCAGTACTTC.

The J gene is TRBJ1-2, the V gene TRBV28; D unclear. CDR1 is MDHEN and CDR2 is SYDVKM in the germline V gene. Trimming took off 3 bases at V and 4 bases at J, with 9 bases between the two ends. The CDR3 is 13 amino acids. The CDR3 region has the DNA TGTGCCAGCAGTTTTCCATCCAGCTATGGCTACACCTTC. Its translation is CASSFPSSYGYTF.

This chain uses TRBV19 with TRBJ2-2, with a weak D call TRBD2 (5 bases). This CDR3 is 16 amino acids long. The V end was cut by 5 bases, the J end by 0 bases, with 13 bases between. Germline V gene data show CDR1 as LNHDA and CDR2 as SQIVND (reference sequence). The CDR3 loop is CASSPPMRANTGELFF. CDR3 DNA: TGTGCCAGTAGTCCCCCCATGCGGGCGAACACCGGGGAGCTGTTTTTT.

The chain recombines TRBV27 with TRBJ2-1, with TRBD2 matching 7 bases. V shed 3 bases and J 8 bases; nucleotides not matched to a gene: 4. CDR1 and CDR2 (germline): MNHEY, SMNVEV (reference sequence). The length of the CDR3 is 13 residues. In DNA form, the CDR3 reads TGTGCCAGCAGTTTGCAGCGGGACTATGAGCAGTTCTTC. Protein: CASSLQRDYEQFF.

The chain couples TRBV7-8 to TRBJ2-1, with a tentative D call TRBD2 (5 bases). Trimming took 5 bases from V and 7 from J, leaving 18 bases between them. Germline CDR1 SGHVS, CDR2 FQNEAQ. This CDR3 is built from 15 residues. The CDR3 bases are TGTGCCAGCAGCGGCTTCGAGGGCCGAAGGAATGAGCAGTTCTTC. Amino acids: CASSGFEGRRNEQFF.

V usage is TRBV10-2 and J usage is TRBJ2-3; D is possibly TRBD2 (6 bases). The CDR3 contains 14 residues. The germline V and J ends were trimmed by 8 bases and 2 bases, with 14 bases remaining between them. Germline V gene sequence: CDR1 WSHSY, CDR2 SAAADI. The CDR3 nucleotides read TGCGCCAGCCTGAACGGGGGAACCACAGATACGCAGTATTTT. It translates to CASLNGGTTDTQYF.

This clone showed up just once. The chain employs TRBV28 and TRBJ2-7; no clear D gene. Trimming pared 5 bases from V and 7 bases from J, leaving 9 bases between. The CDR3 has 11 amino acids. Germline assignment: CDR1 MDHEN and CDR2 SYDVKM. The DNA for the CDR3 is TGTGCCAGCAGTCCTTCCTGGGAGCAGTACTTC. It is translated as CASSPSWEQYF.

The J gene is TRBJ2-7, the V gene TRBV6-5; 8 bases are shared with TRBD2. Germline CDR1 and CDR2: MNHEY and SVGAGI. The CDR3 consists of 11 residues. The CDR3 DNA reads TGTGCGGCGGGGGGCTCCTACGAGCAGTACTTC. It specifies CAAGGSYEQYF.

The chain uses TRBV2 and TRBJ2-5, with TRBD2 matching over 8 bases. The CDR3 extends over 15 amino acids. The V gene's germline CDR1 is SNHLY and CDR2 FYNNEI. The V and J ends lost 5 bases and 5 bases, in that order; junction bases with no gene match: 10. The CDR3 here is CASSTSGSTGETQYF. The CDR3 coding sequence is TGTGCCAGCAGTACCAGCGGGAGCACCGGGGAGACCCAGTACTTC.

The chain couples TRBV9 to TRBJ2-3; 9 positions match TRBD2. J lost 8 bases, V lost 3 bases, and 13 bases had no gene match. Germline V gene data show CDR1 as SGDLS and CDR2 as YYNGEE. The CDR3 contains 16 residues. The CDR3: CASSGGPGTSSGTQYF. The CDR3 DNA sequence: TGTGCCAGCAGCGGCGGCCCCGGGACTAGCTCTGGTACGCAGTATTTT.

This sequence joins TRBV27 and TRBJ1-1, with 10 bases aligning to TRBD1. V shed 5 bases and J 4 bases; nucleotides not matched to a gene: 4. CDR1 MNHEY and CDR2 SMNVEV come from the germline V gene (reference sequence). This CDR3 has 14 residues. The CDR3 loop reads CASSMTGGFTEAFF. DNA of the CDR3: TGTGCCAGCAGTATGACAGGGGGCTTCACTGAAGCTTTCTTT.

V gene TRBV5-6 combines with J gene TRBJ2-1, with 13 bases matching TRBD2. The CDR3 runs to 15 residues. Germline V gene sequence: CDR1 SGHDT, CDR2 YYEEEE. With V trimmed by 6 bases and J by 7 bases, 7 bases remained unmatched. CDR3 DNA: TGTGCCAGCAACGAAGGACTAGCGGGAGATAATGAGCAGTTCTTC. It translates to CASNEGLAGDNEQFF.

V gene TRBV4-2 combines with J gene TRBJ2-7, with D maybe TRBD1 (5 bases). V was cut by 1 base and J by 0 bases, with 7 bases left in between. From germline, CDR1 is LGHNA and CDR2 YNFKEQ. The CDR3 runs 14 residues. The CDR3 DNA follows: TGTGCCAGCAGCCAAGTGACAGCCTCCTACGAGCAGTACTTC. Translating it yields CASSQVTASYEQYF.

Only one count was recorded for this clone. This specimen includes other DNA sequences encoding the same CDR3. The CDR3 DNA sequence: TGTGCCAGCAGGTGGGGATACGAGCAGTACTTC. Its translation: CASRWGYEQYF. The J gene is TRBJ2-7, the V gene TRBV6-1; D ambiguous. Trimming took 6 bases from V and 4 from J, leaving 7 bases between them. Germline lookup yields CDR1 MNHNS and CDR2 SASEGT. This CDR3 has 11 amino acids.